This entry is about one T cell receptor (beta chain). The CDR3 has 13 amino acids. Germline CDR1 is SGHDT and CDR2 is YYEEEE. This sample was taken from a study of T cells expressing NK-cell markers. TCRdb reprocessed the 5' RACE reads, with one entry per CDR3 protein and no DNA. The table for this sample gives a few hundred thousand distinct CDR3 sequences. The receptor comes from a man aged 18-75 years in good health. Sequencing used blood T cells: a sorted CD56 or NKG2C T cell subset, CD4+ or CD8+ T cells, or bulk PBMC T cells (not recorded which). J is TRBJ2-7 and V is TRBV5-6; there is no DNA to check the TCRdb D call of TRBD2. CDR3 region: CASNQGLAFEQYF. Using reference TRBV5-6 and TRBJ2-7 for the parts outside the CDR3, the full variable domain is DAGVTQSPTHLIKTRGQQVTLRCSPKSGHDTVSWYQQALGQGPQFIFQYYEEEERQRGNFPDRFSGHQFPNYSSELNVNALLLGDSALYLCASNQGLAFEQYFGPGTRLTVT.